This T cell receptor beta chain emerged from a study of T cell repertoires in cytomegalovirus infection. TCRdb ran MiXCR on the reads and lists one entry per CDR3 protein. The sample lists some 300,000 distinct CDR3 sequences, roughly an eighth occurring once. The V gene end was trimmed by 3 bases and the J gene end by 10 bases; junction bases not matched to a gene: 6. Germline V gene sequence: CDR1 SQVTM, CDR2 ANQGSEA. The CDR3 has 12 amino acids. This clonotype has only a few counts. The TCR originated in a human donor in good health (CMV status not recorded). Some clones in this sample may be carry-over from other donors' samples. The chain combines TRBV29-1 with TRBJ2-1, with 7 nucleotides matching TRBD1. Specimen: PBMCs. DNA of the CDR3: TGCAGCGTTGACCCCGACAGGGAGGAGCAGTTCTTC. Protein sequence: CSVDPDREEQFF.